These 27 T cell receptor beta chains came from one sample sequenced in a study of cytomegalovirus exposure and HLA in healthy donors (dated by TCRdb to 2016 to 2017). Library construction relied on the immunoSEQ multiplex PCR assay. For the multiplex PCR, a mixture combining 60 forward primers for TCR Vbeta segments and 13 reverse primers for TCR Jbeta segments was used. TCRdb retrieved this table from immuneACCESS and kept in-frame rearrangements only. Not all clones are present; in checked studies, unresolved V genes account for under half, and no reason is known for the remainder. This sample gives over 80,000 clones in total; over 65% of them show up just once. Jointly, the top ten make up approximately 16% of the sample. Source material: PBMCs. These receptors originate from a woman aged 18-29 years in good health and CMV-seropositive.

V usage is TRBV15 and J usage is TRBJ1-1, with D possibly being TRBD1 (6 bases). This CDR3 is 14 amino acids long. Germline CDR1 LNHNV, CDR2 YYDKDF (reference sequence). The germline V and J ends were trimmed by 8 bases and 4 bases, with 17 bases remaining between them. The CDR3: CATGQTRGGTEAFF. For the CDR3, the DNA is TGTGCCACCGGACAAACGAGGGGGGGCACTGAAGCTTTCTTT.

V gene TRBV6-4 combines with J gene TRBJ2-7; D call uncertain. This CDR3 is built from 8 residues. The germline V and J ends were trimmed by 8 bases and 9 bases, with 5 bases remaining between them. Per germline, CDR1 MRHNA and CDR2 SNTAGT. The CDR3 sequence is CASHGQYF. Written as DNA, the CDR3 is TGTGCCAGCCACGGGCAGTACTTC.

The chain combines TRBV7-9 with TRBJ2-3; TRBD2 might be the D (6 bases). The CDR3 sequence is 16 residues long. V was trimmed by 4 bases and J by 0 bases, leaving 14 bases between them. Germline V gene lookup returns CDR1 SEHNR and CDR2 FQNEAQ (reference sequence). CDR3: CASSSFMSGSTDTQYF. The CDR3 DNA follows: TGTGCCAGCAGCTCTTTCATGAGCGGGAGCACAGATACGCAGTATTTT.

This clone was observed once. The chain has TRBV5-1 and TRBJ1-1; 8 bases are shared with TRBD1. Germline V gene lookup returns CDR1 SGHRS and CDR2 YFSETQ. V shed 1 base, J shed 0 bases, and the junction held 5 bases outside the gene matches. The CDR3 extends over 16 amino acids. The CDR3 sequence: CASSLRQGALNTEAFF. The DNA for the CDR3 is TGCGCCAGCAGCTTGCGGCAGGGGGCCCTGAACACTGAAGCTTTCTTT. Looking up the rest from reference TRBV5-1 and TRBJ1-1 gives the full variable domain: KAGVTQTPRYLIKTRGQQVTLSCSPISGHRSVSWYQQTPGQGLQFLFEYFSETQRNKGNFPGRFSGRQFSNSRSEMNVSTLELGDSALYLCASSLRQGALNTEAFFGQGTRLTVV.

This CDR3 reads CASSIATDGAYGYTF. CDR3 coding DNA: TGTGCCAGCAGTATAGCCACCGATGGTGCCTATGGCTACACCTTC. This rearrangement joins TRBV6-1 to TRBJ1-2; D is unclear. The V gene lost 5 bases and the J gene lost 4 bases, with 17 bases spanning the gap. The CDR3 has 15 residues. CDR1 MNHNS and CDR2 SASEGT come from the germline V gene.

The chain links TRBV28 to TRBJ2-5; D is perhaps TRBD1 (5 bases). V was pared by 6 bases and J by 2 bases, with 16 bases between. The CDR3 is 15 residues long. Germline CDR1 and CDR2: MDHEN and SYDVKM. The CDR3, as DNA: TGTGCCAGCAGCTCGAAAAGGGGTAAACAAGAGACCCAGTACTTC. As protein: CASSSKRGKQETQYF.

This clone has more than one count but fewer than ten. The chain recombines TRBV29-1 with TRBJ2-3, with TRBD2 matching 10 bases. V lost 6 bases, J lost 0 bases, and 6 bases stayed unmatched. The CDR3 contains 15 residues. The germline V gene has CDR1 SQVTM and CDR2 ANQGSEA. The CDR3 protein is CSVGGLAISTDTQYF. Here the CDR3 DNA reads TGCAGCGTGGGGGGACTAGCGATTAGCACAGATACGCAGTATTTT.

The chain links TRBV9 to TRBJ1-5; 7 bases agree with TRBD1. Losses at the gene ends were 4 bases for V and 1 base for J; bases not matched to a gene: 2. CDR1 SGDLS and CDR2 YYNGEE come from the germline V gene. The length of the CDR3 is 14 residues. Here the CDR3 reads CASSQGQSNQPQHF. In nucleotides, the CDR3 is TGTGCCAGCAGCCAGGGACAGAGCAATCAGCCCCAGCATTTT. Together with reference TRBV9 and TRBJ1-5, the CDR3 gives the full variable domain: DSGVTQTPKHLITATGQRVTLRCSPRSGDLSVYWYQQSLDQGLQFLIQYYNGEERAKGNILERFSAQQFPDLHSELNLSSLELGDSALYFCASSQGQSNQPQHFGDGTRLSIL.

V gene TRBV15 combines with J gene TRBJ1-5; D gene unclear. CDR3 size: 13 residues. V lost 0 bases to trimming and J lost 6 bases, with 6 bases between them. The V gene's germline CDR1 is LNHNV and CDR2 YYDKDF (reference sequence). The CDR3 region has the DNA TGTGCCACCAGCAGAGATCCTTCTCAGCCCCAGCATTTT. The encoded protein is CATSRDPSQPQHF.

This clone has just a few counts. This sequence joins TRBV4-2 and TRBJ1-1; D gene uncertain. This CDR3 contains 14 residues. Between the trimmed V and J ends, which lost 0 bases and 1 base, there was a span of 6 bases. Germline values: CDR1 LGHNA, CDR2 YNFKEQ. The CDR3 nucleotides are TGTGCCAGCAGCCAAGAAGGAGGGAACACTGAAGCTTTCTTT. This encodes CASSQEGGNTEAFF.

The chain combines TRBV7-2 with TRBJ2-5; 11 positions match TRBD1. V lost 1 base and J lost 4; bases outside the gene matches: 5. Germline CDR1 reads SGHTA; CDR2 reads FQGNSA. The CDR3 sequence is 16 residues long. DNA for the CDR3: TGTGCCAGCAGCTTAGGCCCGGGACAGGGGGGAGAGACCCAGTACTTC. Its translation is CASSLGPGQGGETQYF.

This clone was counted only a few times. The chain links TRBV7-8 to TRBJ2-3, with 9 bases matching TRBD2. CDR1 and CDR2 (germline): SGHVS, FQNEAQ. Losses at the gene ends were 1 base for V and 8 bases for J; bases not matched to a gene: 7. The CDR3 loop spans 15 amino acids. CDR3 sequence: CASSLVAGGLATQYF. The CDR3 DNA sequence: TGTGCCAGCAGCTTAGTGGCGGGGGGGCTGGCTACGCAGTATTTT.

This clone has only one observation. The CDR3 region is CAWMGQPTPLTF. The CDR3, as DNA: TGTGCCTGGATGGGGCAGCCGACTCCTCTGACTTTC. This chain joins TRBV30 and TRBJ2-6, with D tentatively TRBD1 (5 bases). The CDR3 totals 12 residues. V was clipped by 4 bases and J by 16 bases, with 17 bases between them. The germline V gene has CDR1 GTSNPN and CDR2 SVGIG (reference sequence).

The DNA for the CDR3 is TGTGCCACCGGGTGGGGAGGCGGGGAGCTGTTTTTT. Translated: CATGWGGGELFF. The V and J genes are TRBV15 and TRBJ2-2; D is possibly TRBD2 (6 bases). Looked up from germline, CDR1 is LNHNV and CDR2 is YYDKDF (reference sequence). Deletions cut 8 bases from V and 7 bases from J, with 11 bases between. This CDR3 is built from 12 residues.

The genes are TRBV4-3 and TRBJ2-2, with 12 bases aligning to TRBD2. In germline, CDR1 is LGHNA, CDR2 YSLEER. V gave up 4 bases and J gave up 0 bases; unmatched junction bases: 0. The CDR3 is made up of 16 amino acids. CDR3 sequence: CASSRTSGANTGELFF. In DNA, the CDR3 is TGCGCCAGCAGCCGGACTAGCGGGGCGAACACCGGGGAGCTGTTTTTT.

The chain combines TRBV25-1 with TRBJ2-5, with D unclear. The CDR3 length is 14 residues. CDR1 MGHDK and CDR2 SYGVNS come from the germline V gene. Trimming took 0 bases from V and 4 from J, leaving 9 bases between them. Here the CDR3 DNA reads TGTGCCAGCAGTGAATATGGGCCGATAGAGACCCAGTACTTC. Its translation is CASSEYGPIETQYF.

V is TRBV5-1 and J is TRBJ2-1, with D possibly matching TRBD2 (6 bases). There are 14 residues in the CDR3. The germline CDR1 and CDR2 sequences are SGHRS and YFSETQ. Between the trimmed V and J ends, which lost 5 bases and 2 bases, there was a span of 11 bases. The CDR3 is CASSPLATYNEQFF. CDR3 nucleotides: TGCGCCAGCAGTCCTCTAGCGACCTACAATGAGCAGTTCTTC.

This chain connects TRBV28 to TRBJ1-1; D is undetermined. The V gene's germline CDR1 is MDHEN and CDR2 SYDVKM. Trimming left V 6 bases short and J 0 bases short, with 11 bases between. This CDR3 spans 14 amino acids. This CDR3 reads CASRVTGMNTEAFF. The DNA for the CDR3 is TGTGCCAGCAGGGTGACGGGGATGAACACTGAAGCTTTCTTT.

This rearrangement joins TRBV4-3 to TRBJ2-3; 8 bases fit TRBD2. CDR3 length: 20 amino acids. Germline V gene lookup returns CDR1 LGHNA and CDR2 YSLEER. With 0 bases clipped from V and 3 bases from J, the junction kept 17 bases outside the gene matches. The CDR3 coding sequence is TGCGCCAGCAGCCAAGAGGGTCGGCTAGCGGGTCTTAAGACGACAGATACGCAGTATTTT. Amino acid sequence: CASSQEGRLAGLKTTDTQYF.

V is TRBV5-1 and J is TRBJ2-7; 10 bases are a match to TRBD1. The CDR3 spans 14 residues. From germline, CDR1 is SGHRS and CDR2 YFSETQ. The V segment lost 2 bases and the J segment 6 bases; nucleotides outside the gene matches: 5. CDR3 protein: CASSLGTGVVEQYF. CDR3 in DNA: TGCGCCAGCAGCTTAGGGACAGGGGTCGTCGAGCAGTACTTC.

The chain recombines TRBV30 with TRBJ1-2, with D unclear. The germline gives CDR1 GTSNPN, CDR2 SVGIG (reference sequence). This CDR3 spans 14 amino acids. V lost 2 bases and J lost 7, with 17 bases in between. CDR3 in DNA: TGTGCCTGGAGTTTGGCCATGATGAAAAGTGGCTACACCTTC. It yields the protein CAWSLAMMKSGYTF. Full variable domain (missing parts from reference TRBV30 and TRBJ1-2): SQTIHQWPATLVQPVGSPLSLECTVEGTSNPNLYWYRQAAGRGLQLLFYSVGIGQISSEVPQNLSASRPQDRQFILSSKKLLLSDSGFYLCAWSLAMMKSGYTFGSGTRLTVV.

The CDR3, as DNA: TGTGCCAGTAGTCCCACGGACAGGGGCCCTTACAATGAGCAGTTCTTC. It encodes CASSPTDRGPYNEQFF. The V gene is TRBV19, the J gene TRBJ2-1, with 9 bases lining up with TRBD1. The germline gives CDR1 LNHDA, CDR2 SQIVND (reference sequence). The CDR3 is made up of 16 amino acids. The V segment lost 5 bases and the J segment 4 bases; nucleotides outside the gene matches: 9.

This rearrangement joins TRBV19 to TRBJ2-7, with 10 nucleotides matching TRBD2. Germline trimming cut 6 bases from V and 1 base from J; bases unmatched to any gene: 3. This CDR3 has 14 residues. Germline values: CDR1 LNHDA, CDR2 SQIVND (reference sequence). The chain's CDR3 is CASSRTSGSYEQYF. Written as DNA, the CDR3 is TGTGCCAGTAGCCGGACTAGCGGATCCTACGAGCAGTACTTC.

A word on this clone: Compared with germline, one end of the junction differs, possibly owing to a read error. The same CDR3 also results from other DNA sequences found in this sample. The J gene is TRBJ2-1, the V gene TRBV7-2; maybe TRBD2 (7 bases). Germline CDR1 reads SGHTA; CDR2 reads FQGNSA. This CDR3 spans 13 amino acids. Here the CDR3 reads CASSLARGGEQFF. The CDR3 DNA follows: TGTGCCAGCAGTTTAGCTAGGGGGGGAGAGCAGTTCTTC.

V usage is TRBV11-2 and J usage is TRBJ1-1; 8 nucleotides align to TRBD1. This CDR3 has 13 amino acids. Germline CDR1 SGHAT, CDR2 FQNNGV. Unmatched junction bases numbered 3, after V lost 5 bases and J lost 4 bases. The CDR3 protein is CASSAQGATEAFF. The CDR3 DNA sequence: TGTGCCAGCAGCGCGCAGGGGGCCACTGAAGCTTTCTTT.

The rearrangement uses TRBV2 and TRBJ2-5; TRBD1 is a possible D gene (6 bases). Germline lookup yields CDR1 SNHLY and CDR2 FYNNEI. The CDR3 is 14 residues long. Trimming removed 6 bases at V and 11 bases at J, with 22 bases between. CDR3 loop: CASRDDRPLRGQYF. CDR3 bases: TGTGCCAGCAGGGACGACAGGCCCCTACGTGGGCAGTACTTC.

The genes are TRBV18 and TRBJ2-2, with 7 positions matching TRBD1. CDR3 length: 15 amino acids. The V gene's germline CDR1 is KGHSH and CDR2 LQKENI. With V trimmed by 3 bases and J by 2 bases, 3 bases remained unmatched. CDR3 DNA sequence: TGTGCCAGCTCACCTCGACAGGGTAACACCGGGGAGCTGTTTTTT. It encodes CASSPRQGNTGELFF.